The 31 T cell receptor beta chains below come from one sample, sequenced in a study of cytomegalovirus exposure and HLA in healthy donors. TCRdb's copy holds only in-frame clones and misses some; the assay was immunoSEQ multiplex PCR. The sample includes fewer than 250,000 clones, around 78% of them seen just once. The sample was PBMCs. These TCRs come from a woman between 18 and 29 years old in good health and CMV-seronegative.

V gene TRBV29-1 combines with J gene TRBJ1-1; tentative D call: TRBD1 (5 bases). The V gene's germline CDR1 is SQVTM and CDR2 ANQGSEA. This CDR3 spans 13 amino acids. The V gene lost 6 bases and the J gene lost 8 bases, with 19 bases spanning the gap. The CDR3 bases are TGCAGCGTCTCGAAGGGGAGAACCGGGGAAGCTTTCTTT. Residues: CSVSKGRTGEAFF.

This chain links TRBV6-1 with TRBJ1-2; D is unresolved. There are 14 residues in the CDR3. Between the trimmed V and J ends, which lost 2 bases and 7 bases, there was a span of 14 bases. CDR1 is MNHNS, CDR2 SASEGT, per germline. CDR3 amino acids: CASSEILGRSGYTF. CDR3 nucleotides: TGTGCCAGCAGTGAAATTTTAGGGAGGAGTGGCTACACCTTC.

This chain links TRBV5-1 with TRBJ2-3, with no clear D. CDR3 length: 14 amino acids. V was cut by 5 bases and J by 6 bases, with 16 bases left in between. CDR1 SGHRS and CDR2 YFSETQ come from the germline V gene. The CDR3 is CASRAIRSVDTQYF. CDR3 bases: TGCGCCAGCAGGGCCATACGATCGGTTGATACGCAGTATTTT.

The genes are TRBV27 and TRBJ2-2, with no clear D. The V end was cut by 6 bases, the J end by 2 bases, with 10 bases between. The CDR3 runs to 14 residues. The germline V gene has CDR1 MNHEY and CDR2 SMNVEV (reference sequence). The CDR3 reads CASSPNTNTGELFF. The CDR3, as DNA: TGTGCCAGCAGCCCTAACACTAACACCGGGGAGCTGTTTTTT.

This clone came up once. The chain has TRBV6-6 and TRBJ1-5, with D possibly matching TRBD1 (5 bases). Germline values: CDR1 MNHNY, CDR2 SVGAGI (reference sequence). V was trimmed by 4 bases and J by 5 bases, leaving 18 bases between them. CDR3 length: 16 residues. CDR3 nucleotide sequence: TGTGCCAGCAGTTTTCCCCCCTCGGGGGAGGATCAGCCCCAGCATTTT. Protein sequence: CASSFPPSGEDQPQHF.

The rearrangement uses TRBV5-1 and TRBJ1-1; D gene ambiguous. The CDR3 has 14 residues. The germline CDR1 and CDR2 sequences are SGHRS and YFSETQ. Trimming stripped 3 bases from V and 1 base from J, with 10 bases between. CDR3 DNA sequence: TGCGCCAGCAGCTACGAACGTGGGAACACTGAAGCTTTCTTT. Protein sequence: CASSYERGNTEAFF.

The J gene is TRBJ2-6, the V gene TRBV5-1; tentatively, D is TRBD1 (5 bases). Trimming stripped 4 bases from V and 0 bases from J, with 20 bases between. This CDR3 has 19 residues. Germline-derived CDR1 and CDR2 are SGHRS and YFSETQ. This CDR3 reads CASSPWPQGTASGANVLTF. The CDR3 region has the DNA TGCGCCAGCAGCCCCTGGCCCCAGGGAACGGCCTCTGGGGCCAACGTCCTGACTTTC.

The genes are TRBV28 and TRBJ1-2, with 9 positions matching TRBD1. CDR1 is MDHEN, CDR2 SYDVKM, per germline. V lost 9 bases and J lost 4; bases outside the gene matches: 3. The CDR3 loop spans 12 amino acids. The CDR3 nucleotides read TGTGCCAGTAAGACAGGGGGCTATGGCTACACCTTC. This sequence encodes CASKTGGYGYTF.

The rearrangement links TRBV4-1 to TRBJ2-1; TRBD2 matches at 9 bases. The CDR3 has 17 amino acids. Germline lookup yields CDR1 MGHRA and CDR2 YSYEKL. The V gene end was trimmed by 3 bases and the J gene end by 3 bases; junction bases not matched to a gene: 9. CDR3 sequence reads: CASSHPPGTSNYNEQFF. The CDR3 DNA is TGCGCCAGCAGCCACCCCCCCGGGACTAGCAACTACAATGAGCAGTTCTTC.

V usage is TRBV28 and J usage is TRBJ1-2, with 7 nucleotides matching TRBD1. Germline lookup yields CDR1 MDHEN and CDR2 SYDVKM. The trim removed 6 bases at V and 4 bases at J, leaving 5 bases unmatched. The CDR3 spans 13 residues. This chain's CDR3 is CASSQGQVYGYTF. Here the CDR3 DNA reads TGTGCCAGCAGCCAAGGACAGGTCTATGGCTACACCTTC.

This clone was picked up one time. The V call is TRBV28, the J call TRBJ1-1, with D uncertain. CDR1 MDHEN and CDR2 SYDVKM come from the germline V gene. Trimming pared 7 bases from V and 1 base from J, leaving 7 bases between. CDR3 size: 12 residues. In DNA, the CDR3 is TGTGCCAGCACCTGGGGGAACACTGAAGCTTTCTTT. It codes for CASTWGNTEAFF.

This sequence joins TRBV7-6 and TRBJ2-5; 8 bases match TRBD2. The J segment lost 1 base and the V segment lost 2 bases, leaving 3 bases of the junction unmatched. The CDR3 has 15 amino acids. Germline V gene lookup returns CDR1 SGHVS and CDR2 FNYEAQ. The CDR3 DNA reads TGTGCCAGCAGCTTACCGGGGGGGGGCCAAGAGACCCAGTACTTC. Amino acid sequence: CASSLPGGGQETQYF.

The chain combines TRBV7-2 with TRBJ2-2, with D perhaps TRBD1 (6 bases). With 5 bases removed from V and 4 bases from J, the gap between germline ends came to 11 bases. The CDR3 is made up of 14 amino acids. Germline lookup yields CDR1 SGHTA and CDR2 FQGNSA. The CDR3 coding sequence is TGTGCCAGCAGCACCGGGACAAGCACCGGGGAGCTGTTTTTT. Translation gives CASSTGTSTGELFF.

The rearrangement links TRBV7-2 to TRBJ2-2, with D perhaps TRBD1 or TRBD2 (6 bases each). Trimming removed 5 bases at V and 1 base at J, with 14 bases between. Germline values: CDR1 SGHTA, CDR2 FQGNSA. This CDR3 comprises 16 residues. The CDR3, as DNA: TGTGCCAGCAGCCCCCGGGGGCTTCGGAACACCGGGGAGCTGTTTTTT. It yields the protein CASSPRGLRNTGELFF.

The genes are TRBV6-1 and TRBJ1-4; tentative D call: TRBD1 (6 bases). Looked up from germline, CDR1 is MNHNS and CDR2 is SASEGT. The length of the CDR3 is 14 residues. V was pared by 8 bases and J by 8 bases, with 18 bases between. The CDR3, as DNA: TGTGCCAGCGGGCCGGGCAGGGGCCAAGAAAAACTGTTTTTT. This codes for CASGPGRGQEKLFF.

This clone was seen once. The rearrangement joins TRBV5-1 to TRBJ2-5; 9 bases agree with TRBD1. The CDR3 has 16 residues. The germline V gene encodes CDR1 SGHRS and CDR2 YFSETQ. The J segment lost 5 bases and the V segment lost 0 bases, leaving 8 bases of the junction unmatched. The CDR3, as DNA: TGCGCCAGCAGCTTGGACTCCGGACAGGGGAGGGAGACCCAGTACTTC. Amino acids: CASSLDSGQGRETQYF.

This clone was seen a handful of times. The rearrangement links TRBV7-6 to TRBJ2-1, with a tentative D call TRBD1 (5 bases). CDR1 SGHVS and CDR2 FNYEAQ come from the germline V gene. The V gene lost 6 bases and the J gene lost 6 bases, with 18 bases spanning the gap. The CDR3 totals 15 residues. CDR3 protein: CASSPPAGAGNEQFF. CDR3 nucleotide sequence: TGTGCCAGCAGTCCCCCTGCTGGGGCCGGCAATGAGCAGTTCTTC.

The V and J genes are TRBV5-4 and TRBJ1-2, with D tentatively TRBD1 (5 bases). The CDR3 extends over 14 amino acids. Germline V gene lookup returns CDR1 SGHNT and CDR2 YYREEE (reference sequence). Trimming shortened V by 4 bases and J by 7 bases, and 17 bases separated the two germline ends. DNA of the CDR3: TGTGCCAGCAGCCTGGGGGGGTTTGCCGGTGGCTACACCTTC. Protein sequence: CASSLGGFAGGYTF.

The genes are TRBV7-5 and TRBJ1-2; TRBD1 was called by the table and not checked on the DNA. TRBV7-5 constitutes a pseudogene. This CDR3 contains 17 residues. The CDR3 loop reads CVRSFPSLLRHNYGYTF. CDR3 bases: TGTGTCAGAAGCTTTCCCTCTTTACTCCGACATAACTATGGCTACACCTTC.

The chain combines TRBV30 with TRBJ1-5; no definite D call. CDR3 length: 12 residues. Trimming took off 1 base at V and 4 bases at J, with 5 bases between the two ends. Germline CDR1 reads GTSNPN; CDR2 reads SVGIG (reference sequence). The CDR3 nucleotides read TGTGCCTGGAGTGCCCAGAATCAGCCCCAGCATTTT. This encodes CAWSAQNQPQHF.

The chain recombines TRBV5-1 with TRBJ2-1; tentative D call: TRBD2 (8 bases). This CDR3 has 18 residues. With 0 bases removed from V and 4 bases from J, the gap between germline ends came to 20 bases. From germline, CDR1 is SGHRS and CDR2 YFSETQ. The DNA of the CDR3 is TGCGCCAGCAGCTTGGCCTTCGGGAGGGGGCCTCCTTACAATGAGCAGTTCTTC. It yields the protein CASSLAFGRGPPYNEQFF.

This CDR3 reads CASSVARGLRNEQFF. The CDR3 region has the DNA TGTGCCAGCAGTGTCGCCAGGGGGCTCCGCAATGAGCAGTTCTTC. The V gene is TRBV7-2, the J gene TRBJ2-1; TRBD1 matches at 8 bases. The V gene's germline CDR1 is SGHTA and CDR2 FQGNSA. The trim removed 6 bases at V and 6 bases at J, leaving 10 bases unmatched. The CDR3 totals 15 residues.

Notes on this clone: A junction boundary mismatches the germline segment, possibly from a read error. The chain links TRBV7-7 to TRBJ1-1, with 10 bases fitting TRBD1. The CDR3 spans 17 residues. Per the germline V gene, CDR1 is SSHAT and CDR2 is FNYEAQ (reference sequence). The CDR3 sequence: CASSLPGTGALNTEAFF. Written as DNA, the CDR3 is TGTGCTAGCAGCTTACCCGGGACAGGGGCCTTGAACACTGAAGCTTTCTTT. Variable domain in full (rest from reference TRBV7-7 and TRBJ1-1): GAGVSQSPRYKVTKRGQDVTLRCDPISSHATLYWYQQALGQGPEFLTYFNYEAQPDKSGLPSDRFSAERPEGSISTLTIQRTEQRDSAMYRCASSLPGTGALNTEAFFGQGTRLTVV.

This clone was observed many times. The J gene is TRBJ1-6, the V gene TRBV30; D uncertain. The CDR3 has 11 residues. Germline CDR1 and CDR2: GTSNPN and SVGIG (reference sequence). Trimming left V 0 bases short and J 9 bases short, with 3 bases between. The CDR3 loop is CAWSVASPLHF. CDR3 in DNA: TGTGCCTGGAGTGTAGCTTCACCCCTCCACTTT.

This chain uses TRBV30 with TRBJ1-5; D unresolved. The length of the CDR3 is 15 residues. CDR1 GTSNPN and CDR2 SVGIG come from the germline V gene (reference sequence). Trimming removed 1 base at V and 6 bases at J, with 16 bases between. In DNA, the CDR3 is TGTGCCTGGAGTGCCGGGTCCCGGGGAGGTCAGCCCCAGCATTTT. Protein sequence: CAWSAGSRGGQPQHF.

This clone has only one observation. This sequence joins TRBV7-6 and TRBJ2-7; perhaps TRBD1 as D (5 bases). The CDR3 length is 14 residues. V lost 4 bases and J 1 base, leaving 11 bases between the germline ends. The V gene's germline CDR1 is SGHVS and CDR2 FNYEAQ. Here the CDR3 reads CASSYQAGSYEQYF. Here the CDR3 DNA reads TGTGCCAGCAGCTATCAGGCAGGGTCCTACGAGCAGTACTTC. Together with reference TRBV7-6 and TRBJ2-7, the CDR3 gives the full variable domain: GAGVSQSPRYKVTKRGQDVALRCDPISGHVSLYWYRQALGQGPEFLTYFNYEAQQDKSGLPNDRFSAERPEGSISTLTIQRTEQRDSAMYRCASSYQAGSYEQYFGPGTRLTVT.

The rearrangement links TRBV28 to TRBJ1-5, with TRBD1 matching over 8 bases. V was pared by 3 bases and J by 9 bases, with 10 bases of the junction left unmatched. The germline V gene encodes CDR1 MDHEN and CDR2 SYDVKM. This CDR3 contains 15 residues. CDR3 sequence reads: CASSLSQQGARPQHF. CDR3 nucleotides: TGTGCCAGCAGTTTGTCCCAGCAGGGGGCGCGGCCCCAGCATTTT.

The chain has TRBV18 and TRBJ1-2; D not resolved. V lost 6 bases and J lost 3, with 8 bases in between. Germline V gene lookup returns CDR1 KGHSH and CDR2 LQKENI. The CDR3 has 12 amino acids. The CDR3 loop reads CASSHNDYGYTF. The CDR3 coding sequence is TGTGCCAGCTCCCACAACGACTATGGCTACACCTTC.

The V call is TRBV7-8, the J call TRBJ1-1, with D hard to call. V lost 1 base and J lost 0, with 9 bases in between. Germline CDR1 is SGHVS and CDR2 is FQNEAQ. This CDR3 contains 15 residues. This CDR3 reads CASSLGARLNTEAFF. In nucleotides, the CDR3 is TGTGCCAGCAGCTTAGGGGCGCGGTTGAACACTGAAGCTTTCTTT.

V gene TRBV6-5 combines with J gene TRBJ1-5; no firm D call. V was trimmed by 5 bases and J by 0 bases, leaving 11 bases between them. This CDR3 has 15 residues. Per the germline V gene, CDR1 is MNHEY and CDR2 is SVGAGI. The CDR3 bases are TGTGCCAGCAGTATTTCGACGGATAGCAATCAGCCCCAGCATTTT. Translation gives CASSISTDSNQPQHF.

In DNA form, the CDR3 reads TGTGCCAGTAGTATGAAGGGCAGGGGGCTGCACTATGGCTACACCTTC. Translating gives CASSMKGRGLHYGYTF. V and J are TRBV19 and TRBJ1-2; TRBD1 aligns across 8 bases. CDR3 length equals 16 residues. CDR1 LNHDA and CDR2 SQIVND come from the germline V gene (reference sequence). Trimming cost V 3 bases and J 3 bases; bases outside gene matches: 9. Based on the CDR3 plus reference TRBV19 and TRBJ1-2, the full variable domain is DGGITQSPKYLFRKEGQNVTLSCEQNLNHDAMYWYRQDPGQGLRLIYYSQIVNDFQKGDIAEGYSVSREKKESFPLTVTSAQKNPTAFYLCASSMKGRGLHYGYTFGSGTRLTVV.